This record looks at one TCR beta chain sequence and its context. The data were produced by immunoSEQ multiplex PCR, yet TCRdb's version contains in-frame clones alone and is incomplete. The sample includes about 660,000 clones, 88% of them seen just once. The V gene end was trimmed by 3 bases and the J gene end by 3 bases; junction bases not matched to a gene: 1. The CDR3 loop spans 13 amino acids. CDR1 LNHDA and CDR2 SQIVND come from the germline V gene (reference sequence). The data derive from a study of shared T cell receptors in the human thymus. These records were also assigned to another study, of human thymus T cells. That report adds: It was from resections taken during corrective heart surgery that the thymus tissue came.

Sequencing was done on a sample of thymocytes. The receptor's source is a boy under three years old with a congenital heart defect. V is TRBV19 and J is TRBJ2-5; 7 nucleotides match TRBD2. The CDR3 is CASSIRGEETQYF. CDR3 in DNA: TGTGCCAGTAGTATCCGGGGGGAAGAGACCCAGTACTTC.